The 17 T cell receptor beta chains reported below all come from one sample, sequenced in a study of blood T cell repertoires in COVID-19. Assay used: immunoSEQ multiplex PCR; TCRdb lists only in-frame clones, some missing. The profile covers roughly 100,000 clones, with less than 80% appearing a single time and more than 5.5% taken by the ten largest. Material: peripheral blood. Receptors originate from a man aged 80 or over with COVID-19, enrolled during active disease.

The count of this clone is one. The chain couples TRBV3-1 (or the pseudogene TRBV3-2) to TRBJ2-1, with a weak D call TRBD2 (6 bases). V was cut by 2 bases and J by 0 bases, with 11 bases left in between. CDR3 length: 16 residues. CDR1 and CDR2 (germline): LGHDT, YNNKEL (reference sequence). The CDR3 here is CASSQLGSSSYNEQFF. The CDR3 nucleotides are TGTGCCAGCAGCCAACTCGGGAGTTCCTCCTACAATGAGCAGTTCTTC.

V gene TRBV29-1 combines with J gene TRBJ2-3, with 7 bases matching TRBD2. After removal of 1 base from V and 1 base from J, the junction contained 2 bases not matched to a gene. Per the germline V gene, CDR1 is SQVTM and CDR2 is ANQGSEA. The CDR3 consists of 14 residues. The CDR3 loop is CSVEASGGTDTQYF. In nucleotides, the CDR3 is TGCAGCGTTGAAGCTAGCGGAGGCACAGATACGCAGTATTTT.

The sample holds a few counts of this clone. The chain links TRBV2 to TRBJ2-5; D remains unclear. Trimming cost V 5 bases and J 2 bases, with 6 bases left between them. CDR1 and CDR2 from the germline V gene are SNHLY and FYNNEI. CDR3 length: 12 amino acids. The CDR3 DNA follows: TGTGCCAGCAGTAAACTGCAAGAGACCCAGTACTTC. This sequence encodes CASSKLQETQYF. The full variable domain, rest sourced from reference TRBV2 and TRBJ2-5, is EPEVTQTPSHQVTQMGQEVILRCVPISNHLYFYWYRQILGQKVEFLVSFYNNEISEKSEIFDDQFSVERPDGSNFTLKIRSTKLEDSAMYFCASSKLQETQYFGPGTRLLVL.

This sequence joins TRBV6-5 and TRBJ2-2; unclear D gene. Germline V lookup: CDR1 MNHEY, CDR2 SVGAGI. Trimming removed 0 bases from V and 7 bases from J, with 6 bases in between. The CDR3 is 13 amino acids. This CDR3 reads CASSYSSSGELFF. The CDR3 region has the DNA TGTGCCAGCAGTTACTCATCGAGCGGGGAGCTGTTTTTT.

The count of this clone is one. The rearrangement joins TRBV7-9 to TRBJ2-2; 8 bases map to TRBD2. The CDR3 covers 16 residues. In germline, CDR1 is SEHNR, CDR2 FQNEAQ (reference sequence). The ends lost 5 bases at V and 3 bases at J; junction bases unmatched: 8. In DNA, the CDR3 is TGTGCCAGCAGCCACCGGGAGGGGCCCTACACCGGGGAGCTGTTTTTT. Encoded protein: CASSHREGPYTGELFF.

The chain combines TRBV10-1 with TRBJ1-2, with D possibly being TRBD1 (5 bases). V was cut by 4 bases and J by 0 bases, with 9 bases left in between. The V gene's germline CDR1 is WNHNN and CDR2 SYGVQD (reference sequence). The CDR3 runs 14 residues. CDR3 DNA: TGCGCCAGCAGTGGGGGCAGCTCTAACTATGGCTACACCTTC. It encodes CASSGGSSNYGYTF.

The rearrangement uses TRBV3-1 (or the pseudogene TRBV3-2) and TRBJ2-1; D might be TRBD2 (5 bases). The CDR3 consists of 14 residues. The germline V and J ends were trimmed by 4 bases and 5 bases, with 12 bases remaining between them. Germline CDR1 is LGHDT and CDR2 is YNNKEL (reference sequence). DNA of the CDR3: TGTGCCAGCAGCCGTGGCGGAGGTAACAATGAGCAGTTCTTC. Translated, it gives CASSRGGGNNEQFF.

Comment on this clone: A read error may account for a junction end that differs from germline. The J gene is TRBJ2-7, the V gene TRBV28; TRBD2 matches 10 bases. Germline lookup yields CDR1 MDHEN and CDR2 SYDVKM. CDR3 size: 15 residues. This chain's CDR3 is CASNMGGERLAGDSF. The DNA of the CDR3 is TGTGCCAGCAATATGGGGGGAGAACGGCTAGCGGGAGACTCCTTC.

J is TRBJ2-3 and V is TRBV23-1; 12 nucleotides agree with TRBD2. TRBV23-1 is designated an ORF whose function remains uncertain. The V segment lost 0 bases and the J segment 6 bases; nucleotides outside the gene matches: 13. This CDR3 contains 19 residues. As DNA, the CDR3 is TGCGCCAGCAGTCAATCGTCTATTGAGCTAGCGGGAGGGGGGGATACGCAGTATTTT. Residues: CASSQSSIELAGGGDTQYF.

This clone came up once. J is TRBJ2-3 and V is TRBV19, with a tentative D call TRBD2 (6 bases). Trimming removed 6 bases at V and 6 bases at J, with 19 bases between. This CDR3 contains 15 residues. The germline V gene has CDR1 LNHDA and CDR2 SQIVND (reference sequence). The CDR3 protein is CASRPGLSVTDTQYF. The CDR3 coding sequence is TGTGCCAGTAGACCAGGACTAAGTGTTACGGATACGCAGTATTTT.

The chain links TRBV6-2 or TRBV6-3 to TRBJ1-5; 7 bases match TRBD1. This CDR3 region has 15 residues. Unmatched junction bases numbered 5, after V lost 5 bases and J lost 1 base. CDR1 is MNHEY, CDR2 SVGEGT, per germline. CDR3: CASSRTGASNQPQHF. DNA of the CDR3: TGTGCCAGCAGTCGAACAGGGGCGAGCAATCAGCCCCAGCATTTT.

This clone was observed a handful of times. The chain carries TRBV2 and TRBJ2-7, with TRBD1 matching over 8 bases. Trimming took 8 bases from V and 9 from J; bases not matched to a gene: 12. Per germline, CDR1 SNHLY and CDR2 FYNNEI. The CDR3 has 13 residues. Written as DNA, the CDR3 is TGTGCCAGCTATTTCGGGACAGGTCCGGTGCAGTACTTC. It yields the protein CASYFGTGPVQYF.

This clone was detected many times. V gene TRBV19 combines with J gene TRBJ1-1, with D perhaps matching TRBD1 (6 bases). Trimming left V 3 bases short and J 4 bases short, with 21 bases between. CDR3 size: 17 residues. Germline values: CDR1 LNHDA, CDR2 SQIVND (reference sequence). CDR3 nucleotide sequence: TGTGCCAGTAGTATTTCCGGTACAGGGATGAGTCGCACTGAAGCTTTCTTT. This gives the protein CASSISGTGMSRTEAFF.

The chain joins TRBV11-2 to TRBJ2-1; the D gene is possibly TRBD2 (5 bases). V was shortened by 4 bases and J by 0 bases, with 19 bases between the two germline ends. The CDR3 is 18 residues long. Looked up from germline, CDR1 is SGHAT and CDR2 is FQNNGV. CDR3: CASSSPDWGQLSYNEQFF. CDR3 DNA sequence: TGTGCCAGCAGCTCACCGGACTGGGGTCAACTCTCCTACAATGAGCAGTTCTTC.

The V and J genes are TRBV19 and TRBJ2-1; D unresolved. CDR1 is LNHDA, CDR2 SQIVND, per germline (reference sequence). V shed 5 bases and J shed 7 bases, with 18 bases lying between them. The CDR3 loop spans 15 amino acids. The CDR3 here is CASSLPLSSLNEQFF. The CDR3 DNA reads as TGTGCCAGTAGTCTACCGCTAAGCTCATTGAATGAGCAGTTCTTC.

The rearrangement joins TRBV5-1 to TRBJ2-5; TRBD2 is a possible D gene (6 bases). Germline assignment: CDR1 SGHRS and CDR2 YFSETQ. The V and J ends lost 0 bases and 1 base respectively, with 10 bases between them. This CDR3 contains 15 residues. The CDR3 region has the DNA TGCGCCAGCAGCTTGGTTAGCGGCCTCCAAGAGACCCAGTACTTC. Its protein product is CASSLVSGLQETQYF.

This clone was seen only a few times. The rearrangement uses TRBV2 and TRBJ1-2; D unresolved. The germline V gene has CDR1 SNHLY and CDR2 FYNNEI. With 2 bases removed from V and 9 bases from J, the gap between germline ends came to 10 bases. The CDR3 runs to 12 residues. Written as DNA, the CDR3 is TGTGCCAGCAGTGAACGGGTTCTAAGCTACACCTTC. Its protein product is CASSERVLSYTF.